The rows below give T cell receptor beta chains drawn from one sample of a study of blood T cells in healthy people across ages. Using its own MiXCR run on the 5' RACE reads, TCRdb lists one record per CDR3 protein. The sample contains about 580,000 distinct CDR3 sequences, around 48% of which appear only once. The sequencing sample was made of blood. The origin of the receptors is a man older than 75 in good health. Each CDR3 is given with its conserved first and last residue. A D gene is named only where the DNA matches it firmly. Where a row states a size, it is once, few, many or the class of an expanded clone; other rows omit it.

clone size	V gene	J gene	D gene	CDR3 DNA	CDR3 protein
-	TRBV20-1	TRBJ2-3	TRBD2	TGCAGTGCTAGAGCACTAGCGGGGGGTCCGGATACGCAGTATTTT	CSARALAGGPDTQYF
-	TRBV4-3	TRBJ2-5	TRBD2	TGCGCCAGCAGCCAATCCCTAGGGCGGGAGAAGAAGGAGCAGTACTTC	CASSQSLGREKKEQYF
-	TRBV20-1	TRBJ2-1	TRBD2	TGCAGTGCAACAAGCGGGAGTACCTACAATGAGCAGTCCTTC	CSATSGSTYNEQSF
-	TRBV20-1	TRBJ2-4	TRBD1	TGCAGTGCTACACACCGGGACAGGGCTAAAAACATTCAGTACTTC	CSATHRDRAKNIQYF
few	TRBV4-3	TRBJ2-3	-	TGCGCCAGCAGCCCCACGGGAGAGACAAGCACAGATACGCAGTATTTT	CASSPTGETSTDTQYF
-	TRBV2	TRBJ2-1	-	TGTGCCAGCAGTGCCGGCGCCCCAGGGCAGTTCTTC	CASSAGAPGQFF
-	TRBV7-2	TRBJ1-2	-	TGTGCCAGCAGCCTGTCTGGATGGGGATCTCGCTATGGCTACACCTTC	CASSLSGWGSRYGYTF
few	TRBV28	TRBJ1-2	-	TGTGCCAGCAAAGATGCTAACTATGGCTACACCTTC	CASKDANYGYTF
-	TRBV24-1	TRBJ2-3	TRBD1	TGTGCCACCAGTGACTACCACAGGGGGCGAAGCACAGATACGCAGTATTTT	CATSDYHRGRSTDTQYF
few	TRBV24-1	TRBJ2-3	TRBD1	TGTGCCACCAGTGACCTTACCGACAGGGCAGATACGCAGTATTTT	CATSDLTDRADTQYF
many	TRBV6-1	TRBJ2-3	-	TGTGCCAGCAAACTAATAAGGGGTCCCGCAGATACGCAGTATTTT	CASKLIRGPADTQYF
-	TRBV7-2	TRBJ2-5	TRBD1	TGTGCCAGCAGACCGACAGGGAGTTCAGAGACCCAGTACTTC	CASRPTGSSETQYF
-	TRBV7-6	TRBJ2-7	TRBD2	TGTGCCAGCAGCCCACGGGCTGGCGGGAGGGGCGAGCAGTACTTC	CASSPRAGGRGEQYF
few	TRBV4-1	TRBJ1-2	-	TGCGCCAGCAGCCAAGAGAGGGGGAAAAGCTATGGCTACACCTTC	CASSQERGKSYGYTF
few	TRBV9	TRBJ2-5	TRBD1	TGTGCCAGCAGCGTAGAAGGGGGCGGGGAGACCCAGTACTTC	CASSVEGGGETQYF
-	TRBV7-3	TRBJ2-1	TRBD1	TGTGCCAGCAGCCCCAGGACAGGGGTTCCCTTCAATGAGCAGTTCTTC	CASSPRTGVPFNEQFF
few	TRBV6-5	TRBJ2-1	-	TGTGCCAGCAGTCCGGGTCTCTTAGGTGAGCAGTTCTTC	CASSPGLLGEQFF
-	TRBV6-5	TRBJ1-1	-	TGTGCCAGCAGGTATACGCAGGCCCAGGGCACTGAAGCTTTCTTT	CASRYTQAQGTEAFF
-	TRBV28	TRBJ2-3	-	TGTGCCAGCAGCCCCACCCTGTCCCTCGGGGATACGCAGTATTTT	CASSPTLSLGDTQYF
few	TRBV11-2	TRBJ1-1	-	TGTGCCAGCAGCTTAGTAGGGAGTATGAACACTGAAGCTTTCTTT	CASSLVGSMNTEAFF
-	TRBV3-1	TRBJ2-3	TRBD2	TGTGCCAGCAGCCACGAGGGACTAGCGGGGGCCAACACAGATACGCAGTATTTT	CASSHEGLAGANTDTQYF
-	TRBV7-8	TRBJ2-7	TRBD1	TGTGCCAGCAGCTTGCACAGGGGACCCTCCTACGAGCAGTACTTC	CASSLHRGPSYEQYF
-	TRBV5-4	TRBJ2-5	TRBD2	TGTGCCAGCAGCTTGGCCGGACTAGCGGAGGGGACCCAGTACTTC	CASSLAGLAEGTQYF
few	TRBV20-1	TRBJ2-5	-	TGCAGTGCTGACGTAGGAGAGACCCAGTACTTC	CSADVGETQYF
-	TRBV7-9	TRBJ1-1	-	TGTGCCAGCAGCGTTGGTATAAACACTGAAGCTTTCTTT	CASSVGINTEAFF
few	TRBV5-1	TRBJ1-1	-	TGCGCCAGCAGCTTTGGAAGGGGTGGGGGGAACACTGAAGCTTTCTTT	CASSFGRGGGNTEAFF
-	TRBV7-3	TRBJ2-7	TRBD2	TGTGCCAGCAGTCCCTCTAGCGGGAGGGCCTACGAGCAGTACTTC	CASSPSSGRAYEQYF
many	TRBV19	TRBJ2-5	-	TGTGCCAGTAGTATTCGACAGGATGGAGAGACCCAGTACTTC	CASSIRQDGETQYF
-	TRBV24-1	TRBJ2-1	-	TGTGCCACCAGTGCCAGGGGACTTCGAGGATACAATGAGCAGTTCTTC	CATSARGLRGYNEQFF
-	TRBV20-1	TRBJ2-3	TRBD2	TGCAGTGCTAGAGCGGGGGGGCCCTCAGATACGCAGTATTTT	CSARAGGPSDTQYF
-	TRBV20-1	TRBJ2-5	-	TGCAGTGCTAGAGACGCTCAGTTACAAGAGACCCAGTACTTC	CSARDAQLQETQYF
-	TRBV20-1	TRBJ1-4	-	TGCAGTGCTAGAGATCTTGAGGAAAGTAGTGGTGAAAAACTGTTTTTT	CSARDLEESSGEKLFF
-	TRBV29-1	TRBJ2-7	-	TGCAGCGTTGAAAACCAGGATCCCTACGAGCAGTACTTC	CSVENQDPYEQYF
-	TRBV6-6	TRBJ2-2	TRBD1	TGTGCCAGCGGTTACCCGCGGGACAGGGGGACCGGGGAGCTGTTTTTT	CASGYPRDRGTGELFF
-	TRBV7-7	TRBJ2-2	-	TGTGCTAGCAGCCCTCGATCGGGGGTCGGGGAGCTGTTTTTT	CASSPRSGVGELFF
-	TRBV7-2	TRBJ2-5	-	TGTGCCAGCAGCTTAGATGGAGCAGGAAACCAAGAGACCCAGTACTTC	CASSLDGAGNQETQYF
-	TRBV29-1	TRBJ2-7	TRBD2	TGCAGCGTTGAAGATACCCGGGAGGGGCACTACGAGCAGTACTTC	CSVEDTREGHYEQYF
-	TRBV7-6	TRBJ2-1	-	TGTGCCAGCAGCTTAGGGTCAGGAGACTTCCCCAGAGAGCAGTTCTTC	CASSLGSGDFPREQFF
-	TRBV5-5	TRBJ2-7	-	TGTGCCAGCAGCAAGGGACCAGATAAGGTCTACGAGCAGTACTTC	CASSKGPDKVYEQYF
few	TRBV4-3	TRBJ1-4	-	TGCGCCAGCAGCCAAGGGTTAGGGGGAGATGAAAAACTGTTTTTT	CASSQGLGGDEKLFF
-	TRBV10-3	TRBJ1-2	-	TGTGCCATCGCGAAGGCTAGTCAGGGCGACTATGGCTACACCTTC	CAIAKASQGDYGYTF
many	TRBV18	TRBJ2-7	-	TGTGCCAGCGCACCAGAAGGCTACGAGCAGTACTTC	CASAPEGYEQYF
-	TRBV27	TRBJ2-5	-	TGTGCCAGCAGTTTCAGGCAGGGAAGATGGGAGACCCAGTACTTC	CASSFRQGRWETQYF
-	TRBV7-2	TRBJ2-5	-	TGTGCCAGTAGATCGGACACCCAAGAGACCCAGTACTTC	CASRSDTQETQYF
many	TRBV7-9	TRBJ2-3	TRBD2	TGTGCCAGCAGCTTTAGCGGGGAAGATACGCAGTATTTT	CASSFSGEDTQYF
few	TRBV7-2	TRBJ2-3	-	TGTGCCAGCAGCGCTCAGGGGACCCACACAGATACGCAGTATTTT	CASSAQGTHTDTQYF
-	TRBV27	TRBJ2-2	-	TGTGCCAGCAGAAGGACTGGGAACACCGGGGAGCTGTTTTTT	CASRRTGNTGELFF
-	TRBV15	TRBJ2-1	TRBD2	TGTGCCACCAGCAAGCGTGGACTAGCGGGAGATAATGAGCAGTTCTTC	CATSKRGLAGDNEQFF
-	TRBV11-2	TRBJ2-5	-	TGTGCCAGCAGCTGTGCAGGATTGGTCGATGAGCAGTACTTC	CASSCAGLVDEQYF
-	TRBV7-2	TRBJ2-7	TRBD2	TGTGCCGGCAGCGCAGCCCCCGGACTAGCGGGAGGGTCGTACGAGCAGTACTTC	CAGSAAPGLAGGSYEQYF
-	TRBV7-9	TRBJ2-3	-	TGTGCCAGCAGCTTAGGGGACCCAACCACAGATACGCAGTATTTT	CASSLGDPTTDTQYF
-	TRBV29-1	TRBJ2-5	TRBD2	TGCAGCGTCGATACTAGCGGGGGGGCCGGGGAGACCCAGTACTTC	CSVDTSGGAGETQYF